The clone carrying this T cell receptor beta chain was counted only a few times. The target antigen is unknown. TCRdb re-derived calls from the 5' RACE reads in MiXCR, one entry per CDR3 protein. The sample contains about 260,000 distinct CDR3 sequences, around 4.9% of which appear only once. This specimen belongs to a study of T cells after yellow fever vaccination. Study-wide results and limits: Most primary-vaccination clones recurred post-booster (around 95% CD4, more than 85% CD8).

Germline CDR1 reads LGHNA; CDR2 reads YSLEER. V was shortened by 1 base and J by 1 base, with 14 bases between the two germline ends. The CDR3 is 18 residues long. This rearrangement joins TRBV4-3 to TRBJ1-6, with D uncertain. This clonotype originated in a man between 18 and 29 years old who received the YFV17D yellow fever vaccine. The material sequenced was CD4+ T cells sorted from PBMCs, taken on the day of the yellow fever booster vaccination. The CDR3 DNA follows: TGCGCCAGCAGCCAAGTGTCTCCGCGGGGTTCCTATAATTCACCCCTCCACTTT. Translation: CASSQVSPRGSYNSPLHF.